This entry features one TCR beta chain sequence. Assay: immunoSEQ multiplex PCR; the TCRdb copy retains only in-frame clones and omits some. The sample shows more than 55,000 clones, approximately 90% of them seen only once. The data belong to a study of OX40 agonist ivuxolimab in advanced cancers. The specimen was CD4+ or CD8+ T cells sorted from blood, collected in a trial of the OX40 agonist ivuxolimab. The clonotype was recovered from an adult with an advanced solid tumor such as melanoma, head and neck, liver or kidney cancer.

Here the CDR3 reads CASSPPSTGIGLNTEAFF. DNA for the CDR3: TGTGCCAGCTCACCACCCTCCACGGGGATTGGACTTAACACTGAAGCTTTCTTT. The chain recombines TRBV18 with TRBJ1-1; D is unresolved. Trimming removed 0 bases from V and 2 bases from J, with 19 bases in between. The CDR3 has 18 residues. Germline assignment: CDR1 KGHSH and CDR2 LQKENI.